This T cell receptor beta chain is drawn from a study of blood T cell repertoires in COVID-19. Across the study: From T cells, B-cell-depleted T cells, or PBMCs came the material, which was cDNA or gDNA.

This clone was recorded only once. The repertoire was sequenced with immunoSEQ multiplex PCR; TCRdb's copy has only in-frame clones and lacks some. The table has approximately 170,000 clones, 84% seen once; the top ten hold roughly 8%. The CDR3 extends over 16 amino acids. Germline CDR1 reads LGHDT; CDR2 reads YNNKEL (reference sequence). The V gene end was trimmed by 4 bases and the J gene end by 2 bases; junction bases not matched to a gene: 7. This chain connects TRBV3-1 (or the pseudogene TRBV3-2) to TRBJ2-3; 9 nucleotides agree with TRBD2. This clonotype was obtained from a man aged 40-49 years who had recovered from COVID-19. Source material: peripheral blood. The CDR3 loop is CASSRSGGSTTDTQYF. The CDR3 nucleotides are TGTGCCAGCAGCCGTAGCGGGGGATCTACCACAGATACGCAGTATTTT.